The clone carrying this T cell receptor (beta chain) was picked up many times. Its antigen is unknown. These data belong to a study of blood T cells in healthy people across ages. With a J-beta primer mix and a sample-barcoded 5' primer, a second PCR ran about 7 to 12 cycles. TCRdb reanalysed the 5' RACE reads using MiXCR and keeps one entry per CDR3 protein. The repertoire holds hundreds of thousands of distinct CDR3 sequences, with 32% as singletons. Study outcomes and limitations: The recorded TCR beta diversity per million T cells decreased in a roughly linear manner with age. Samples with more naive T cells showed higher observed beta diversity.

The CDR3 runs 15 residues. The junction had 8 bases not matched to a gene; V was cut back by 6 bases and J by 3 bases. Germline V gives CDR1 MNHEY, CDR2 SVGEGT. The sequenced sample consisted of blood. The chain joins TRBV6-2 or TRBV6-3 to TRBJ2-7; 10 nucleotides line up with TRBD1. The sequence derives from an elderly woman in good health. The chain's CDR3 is CASRDGGQGLYEQYF. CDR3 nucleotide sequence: TGTGCCAGCAGAGACGGGGGACAGGGGCTCTACGAGCAGTACTTC.